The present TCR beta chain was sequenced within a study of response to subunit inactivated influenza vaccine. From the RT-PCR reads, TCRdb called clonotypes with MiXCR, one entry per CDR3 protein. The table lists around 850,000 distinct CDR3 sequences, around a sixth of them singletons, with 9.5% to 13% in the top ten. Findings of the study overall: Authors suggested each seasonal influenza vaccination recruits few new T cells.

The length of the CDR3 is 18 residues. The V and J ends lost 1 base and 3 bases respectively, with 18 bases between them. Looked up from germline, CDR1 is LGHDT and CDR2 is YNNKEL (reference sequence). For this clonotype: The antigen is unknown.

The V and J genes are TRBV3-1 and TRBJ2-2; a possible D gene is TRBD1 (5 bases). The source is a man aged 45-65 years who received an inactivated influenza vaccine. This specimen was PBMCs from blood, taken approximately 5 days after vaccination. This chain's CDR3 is CASSQALGNRQYTGELFF. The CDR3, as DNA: TGTGCCAGCAGCCAAGCTCTTGGTAACAGACAGTACACCGGGGAGCTGTTTTTT.